One sample yielded the 27 T cell receptor beta chains listed below, sequenced in a study of T cell responses to AZD1222 COVID-19 vaccine. The data were produced by immunoSEQ multiplex PCR, yet TCRdb's version contains in-frame clones alone and is incomplete. The data show some 120,000 clones, with approximately 86% seen just once and 5.5% to 8% held by the top ten. The sample in question was peripheral blood, obtained on day 0 of AZD1222 vaccination. The receptor set was obtained from an adult in good health.

This chain links TRBV6-4 with TRBJ1-2, with no clear D. V lost 6 bases, J lost 1 base, and 9 bases lay in between. Germline V lookup: CDR1 MRHNA, CDR2 SNTAGT. The CDR3 covers 13 residues. The CDR3 spells CASSPEGNYGYTF. CDR3 nucleotides: TGTGCCAGCAGCCCGGAGGGTAACTATGGCTACACCTTC.

The V call is TRBV28, the J call TRBJ1-2; TRBD1 aligns across 9 bases. Per the germline V gene, CDR1 is MDHEN and CDR2 is SYDVKM. The ends lost 2 bases at V and 0 bases at J; junction bases unmatched: 4. The CDR3 is made up of 16 amino acids. As DNA, the CDR3 is TGTGCCAGCAGTTTAGGACAGGGGAATTCTAACTATGGCTACACCTTC. It is translated as CASSLGQGNSNYGYTF.

The chain couples TRBV6-4 to TRBJ2-3; 10 bases line up with TRBD2. The germline gives CDR1 MRHNA, CDR2 SNTAGT. V shed 2 bases, J shed 5 bases, and the junction held 7 bases outside the gene matches. The CDR3 length is 16 residues. The CDR3: CASSDAAGGAVDTQYF. CDR3 coding DNA: TGTGCCAGCAGTGACGCAGCGGGGGGGGCCGTAGATACGCAGTATTTT.

J is TRBJ1-1 and V is TRBV11-3; weak D call: TRBD1 (5 bases). Germline CDR1 and CDR2: SGHNT and YENEEA. Trimming took off 0 bases at V and 0 bases at J, with 17 bases between the two ends. This CDR3 has 18 residues. The CDR3, as DNA: TGTGCCAGCAGCTTAGAGGGACGGCTAATTAAAATGAACACTGAAGCTTTCTTT. Its translation: CASSLEGRLIKMNTEAFF.

The J gene is TRBJ2-1, the V gene TRBV20-1; the match to TRBD2 covers 10 bases. J was trimmed by 6 bases and V by 3 bases; bases with no gene match: 5. CDR1 DFQATT and CDR2 SNEGSKA come from the germline V gene (reference sequence). The CDR3 runs 14 residues. CDR3 protein: CSASSSGGRNEQFF. CDR3 nucleotide sequence: TGCAGTGCTAGTTCTAGCGGGGGTCGCAATGAGCAGTTCTTC.

The genes are TRBV11-3 and TRBJ1-4; unclear D gene. Germline V lookup: CDR1 SGHNT, CDR2 YENEEA. Trimming cost V 2 bases and J 0 bases, with 10 bases left between them. The CDR3 runs to 16 residues. This CDR3 is CASSLLSEATNEKLFF. For the CDR3, the DNA is TGTGCCAGCAGCTTACTCTCCGAGGCAACTAATGAAAAACTGTTTTTT.

The CDR3 loop reads CASSSGTGVPNTQYF. In nucleotides, the CDR3 is TGTGCCAGCAGCTCCGGGACAGGGGTTCCGAATACGCAGTATTTT. The chain has TRBV6-1 and TRBJ2-3; 10 bases agree with TRBD1. The length of the CDR3 is 15 residues. CDR1 is MNHNS and CDR2 is SASEGT in the germline V gene. Trimming cost V 6 bases and J 7 bases; bases outside gene matches: 10.

This clone has more than one count but fewer than ten. The chain has TRBV5-1 and TRBJ1-1; D uncertain. Germline V gene data show CDR1 as SGHRS and CDR2 as YFSETQ. Trimming removed 0 bases at V and 3 bases at J, with 9 bases between. The CDR3 contains 14 residues. CDR3 sequence: CASSLGSTDTEAFF. CDR3 nucleotide sequence: TGCGCCAGCAGCTTGGGCAGCACGGACACTGAAGCTTTCTTT.

The V call is TRBV7-2, the J call TRBJ1-1; 7 bases fit TRBD1. There are 14 residues in the CDR3. The junction had 7 bases not matched to a gene; V was cut back by 5 bases and J by 4 bases. CDR1 is SGHTA and CDR2 is FQGNSA in the germline V gene. Here the CDR3 DNA reads TGTGCCAGCAGCCTTCAGGGGGGCGGCACTGAAGCTTTCTTT. Amino acids: CASSLQGGGTEAFF.

This chain uses TRBV6-5 with TRBJ1-1, with D possibly matching TRBD1 (5 bases). Germline values: CDR1 MNHEY, CDR2 SVGAGI. V lost 0 bases to trimming and J lost 3 bases, with 14 bases between them. The CDR3 sequence is 16 residues long. The CDR3 coding sequence is TGTGCCAGCAGTTACTCCCGGGTCGCGGGGGACACTGAAGCTTTCTTT. As protein: CASSYSRVAGDTEAFF.

This chain links TRBV28 with TRBJ2-7, with D unclear. The germline gives CDR1 MDHEN, CDR2 SYDVKM. The CDR3 length is 13 residues. V lost 2 bases, J lost 4 bases, and 9 bases lay in between. This CDR3 is CASSLRPSYEQYF. In DNA form, the CDR3 reads TGTGCCAGCAGTTTACGACCATCTTACGAGCAGTACTTC.

The CDR3 loop reads CASSVDINQREAFF. For the CDR3, the DNA is TGTGCCAGCAGCGTAGATATTAACCAACGTGAAGCTTTCTTT. J is TRBJ1-1 and V is TRBV9; no definite D call. Trimming removed 0 bases at V and 7 bases at J, with 13 bases between. The CDR3 consists of 14 residues. Per germline, CDR1 SGDLS and CDR2 YYNGEE. The full variable domain, completed using reference TRBV9 and TRBJ1-1, is DSGVTQTPKHLITATGQRVTLRCSPRSGDLSVYWYQQSLDQGLQFLIQYYNGEERAKGNILERFSAQQFPDLHSELNLSSLELGDSALYFCASSVDINQREAFFGQGTRLTVV.

This clone was counted a few times. This chain uses TRBV27 with TRBJ2-2; 7 bases align to TRBD1. Per germline, CDR1 MNHEY and CDR2 SMNVEV (reference sequence). Trimming at V came to 8 bases and at J to 4 bases, leaving 10 bases not matched to a gene. The CDR3 runs 15 residues. This CDR3 reads CASLGAGGPTGELFF. The CDR3 DNA reads TGTGCCAGCCTCGGTGCAGGGGGACCCACCGGGGAGCTGTTTTTT.

The V and J genes are TRBV23-1 and TRBJ1-1; possibly TRBD1 for D (6 bases). TRBV23-1 is filed as an ORF, its function uncertain. Trimming removed 8 bases from V and 1 base from J, with 14 bases in between. This CDR3 has 14 amino acids. As DNA, the CDR3 is TGCGCCAGCCTCTCCTGGGGACAGAACACTGAAGCTTTCTTT. It is translated as CASLSWGQNTEAFF.

The V gene is TRBV19, the J gene TRBJ2-2; 8 nucleotides agree with TRBD2. The J segment lost 6 bases and the V segment lost 2 bases, leaving 11 bases of the junction unmatched. This CDR3 contains 17 residues. The V gene's germline CDR1 is LNHDA and CDR2 SQIVND (reference sequence). This CDR3 reads CASSIPPVSGGAGELFF. The CDR3 bases are TGTGCCAGTAGTATACCCCCCGTCAGCGGGGGCGCCGGGGAGCTGTTTTTT.

The chain recombines TRBV11-1 with TRBJ1-6, with 7 bases identical to TRBD1. Germline trimming cut 3 bases from V and 7 bases from J; bases unmatched to any gene: 3. Germline V gives CDR1 SGHAT, CDR2 FQDESV (reference sequence). The CDR3 is made up of 14 amino acids. The CDR3 spells CASSLGTVNSPLHF. The CDR3 nucleotides read TGTGCCAGCAGCTTGGGGACAGTGAATTCACCCCTCCACTTT.

J is TRBJ1-1 and V is TRBV4-2, with unresolved D. The V gene's germline CDR1 is LGHNA and CDR2 YNFKEQ. The V gene lost 0 bases and the J gene lost 7 bases, with 9 bases spanning the gap. The CDR3 loop spans 13 amino acids. The CDR3 DNA follows: TGTGCCAGCAGCCAAGAAGACCCCGGTGAAGCTTTCTTT. Encoded protein: CASSQEDPGEAFF.

The genes are TRBV7-9 and TRBJ2-1; a possible D gene is TRBD2 (5 bases). CDR1 is SEHNR and CDR2 is FQNEAQ in the germline V gene (reference sequence). This CDR3 spans 14 amino acids. V lost 5 bases and J 2 bases, leaving 10 bases between the germline ends. The CDR3 sequence is CASSPRAAYNEQFF. The CDR3 region has the DNA TGTGCCAGCAGCCCGAGGGCGGCCTACAATGAGCAGTTCTTC.

This clone turned up a few times. The rearrangement joins TRBV2 to TRBJ2-7; D perhaps matches TRBD2 (5 bases). This CDR3 has 11 residues. V lost 6 bases and J lost 3, with 6 bases in between. Per the germline V gene, CDR1 is SNHLY and CDR2 is FYNNEI. The CDR3: CASRRDYEQYF. The CDR3 DNA reads TGTGCCAGCAGGAGGGACTACGAGCAGTACTTC. Full variable domain (remainder filled in from reference TRBV2 and TRBJ2-7): EPEVTQTPSHQVTQMGQEVILRCVPISNHLYFYWYRQILGQKVEFLVSFYNNEISEKSEIFDDQFSVERPDGSNFTLKIRSTKLEDSAMYFCASRRDYEQYFGPGTRLTVT.

The chain combines TRBV7-2 with TRBJ1-1; D is perhaps TRBD1 (5 bases). This CDR3 region has 13 residues. Germline V gives CDR1 SGHTA, CDR2 FQGNSA. V was trimmed by 7 bases and J by 1 base, leaving 10 bases between them. In DNA form, the CDR3 reads TGTGCCAGCAAGGTCCAGGGGAACACTGAAGCTTTCTTT. This gives the protein CASKVQGNTEAFF.

The chain recombines TRBV28 with TRBJ2-7; 11 bases match TRBD2. Looked up from germline, CDR1 is MDHEN and CDR2 is SYDVKM. Trimming cost V 6 bases and J 4 bases; bases outside gene matches: 5. This CDR3 is 14 amino acids long. Here the CDR3 reads CASSPSGGLYEQYF. CDR3 DNA sequence: TGTGCCAGCAGCCCTAGCGGGGGGCTGTACGAGCAGTACTTC.

In its sample, this clone was seen once. The chain joins TRBV3-1 (or the pseudogene TRBV3-2) to TRBJ1-1; D is ambiguous. Trimming stripped 5 bases from V and 6 bases from J, with 16 bases between. Germline V gives CDR1 LGHDT, CDR2 YNNKEL (reference sequence). The CDR3 has 14 residues. The CDR3 loop is CASSDLTGNSEAFF. The CDR3 DNA is TGTGCCAGCAGCGACTTGACGGGAAACTCTGAAGCTTTCTTT.

The V and J genes are TRBV2 and TRBJ1-2; no firm D call. The V gene lost 3 bases and the J gene lost 5 bases, with 10 bases spanning the gap. Per the germline V gene, CDR1 is SNHLY and CDR2 is FYNNEI. The CDR3 spans 13 residues. CDR3 protein: CASSDGRKYGYTF. The CDR3 DNA is TGTGCCAGCAGTGATGGTCGGAAATATGGCTACACCTTC.

The CDR3 reads CASSPPWTGRGTEAFF. In nucleotides, the CDR3 is TGTGCCAGCAGCCCACCATGGACAGGGAGGGGCACTGAAGCTTTCTTT. This sequence joins TRBV5-6 and TRBJ1-1; 8 positions agree with TRBD1. Germline V gene sequence: CDR1 SGHDT, CDR2 YYEEEE. V was clipped by 4 bases and J by 4 bases; unmatched bases: 12. This CDR3 is 16 amino acids long.

The chain recombines TRBV27 with TRBJ1-6; tentative D call: TRBD1 (5 bases). The CDR3 is 16 amino acids. V lost 5 bases and J lost 0, with 11 bases in between. CDR1 is MNHEY, CDR2 SMNVEV, per germline (reference sequence). CDR3 loop: CASSEGRSSYNSPLHF. The CDR3 DNA is TGTGCCAGCAGTGAGGGGAGAAGCTCCTATAATTCACCCCTCCACTTT.

The table lists this clone with a count of one. The chain links TRBV12-5 to TRBJ1-5, with D possibly matching TRBD1 (5 bases). Germline V lookup: CDR1 LGHNT, CDR2 FRNRAP. V was pared by 7 bases and J by 10 bases, with 20 bases between. This CDR3 has 14 amino acids. For the CDR3, the DNA is TGTGCTAGTGAACCCGGACAAGGGTTCGGACCCCAGCATTTT. Translating gives CASEPGQGFGPQHF.

J is TRBJ1-2 and V is TRBV27; 7 bases are shared with TRBD1. J was trimmed by 0 bases and V by 0 bases; bases with no gene match: 4. The CDR3 has 16 residues. Germline V gene lookup returns CDR1 MNHEY and CDR2 SMNVEV (reference sequence). The CDR3 sequence: CASSLSGTASNYGYTF. CDR3 in DNA: TGTGCCAGCAGTTTATCGGGGACAGCTTCTAACTATGGCTACACCTTC.